One sample yielded the 20 T cell receptor beta chains listed below, sequenced in a study of cytomegalovirus exposure and HLA in healthy donors. The PCR ran on 60 Vbeta and 13 Jbeta primers. Clones were sequenced by immunoSEQ multiplex PCR, and TCRdb holds only the in-frame ones, with some missing. The data contain approximately 160,000 clones, around 80% of them singletons. The specimen sequenced was PBMCs. The source is a woman aged 40 to 50 in good health and CMV-seronegative.

This clone has a handful of counts. The chain has TRBV6-5 and TRBJ2-3; 9 bases match TRBD1. The CDR3 runs 14 residues. V trimming: 6 bases; J trimming: 6 bases; junction bases outside the gene matches: 7. The germline CDR1 and CDR2 sequences are MNHEY and SVGAGI. The CDR3 coding sequence is TGTGCCAGCAGGGGGGGGACAGGGCCCGATACGCAGTATTTT. This translates into CASRGGTGPDTQYF.

J is TRBJ2-3 and V is TRBV5-6; D ambiguous. Deletions cut 1 base from V and 1 base from J, with 7 bases between. CDR3 length: 14 residues. The germline V gene has CDR1 SGHDT and CDR2 YYEEEE. This CDR3 is CASSLYTGTDTQYF. CDR3 DNA sequence: TGTGCCAGCAGCTTGTACACCGGCACAGATACGCAGTATTTT.

The chain employs TRBV29-1 and TRBJ1-2; a possible D gene is TRBD1 (5 bases). Trimming pared 1 base from V and 6 bases from J, leaving 18 bases between. Germline values: CDR1 SQVTM, CDR2 ANQGSEA. CDR3 length equals 15 residues. The CDR3 DNA follows: TGCAGCGTTGAAGGACGGCAGGGCGTACGGAATGGCTACACCTTC. It specifies CSVEGRQGVRNGYTF.

The chain carries TRBV15 and TRBJ2-1, with TRBD2 as a possible D gene (5 bases). CDR1 and CDR2 (germline): LNHNV, YYDKDF (reference sequence). V was clipped by 0 bases and J by 8 bases, with 14 bases between them. The CDR3 extends over 15 amino acids. CDR3 amino acids: CATSRDSRAVHEQFF. The CDR3 DNA reads as TGTGCCACCAGCAGAGACTCAAGAGCGGTTCATGAGCAGTTCTTC.

The chain joins TRBV5-1 to TRBJ2-3; 7 bases line up with TRBD1. The CDR3 consists of 13 residues. The trim removed 4 bases at V and 7 bases at J, leaving 6 bases unmatched. Germline V CDR1 and CDR2: SGHRS, YFSETQ. CDR3 in amino acids: CASSADRRHTQYF. For the CDR3, the DNA is TGCGCCAGCAGCGCGGACAGGCGACATACGCAGTATTTT.

The chain is built from TRBV28 and TRBJ2-7, with TRBD2 identical over 9 bases. Germline values: CDR1 MDHEN, CDR2 SYDVKM. CDR3 length: 14 amino acids. The J segment lost 4 bases and the V segment lost 4 bases, leaving 5 bases of the junction unmatched. The CDR3 DNA reads TGTGCCAGCAGTTCTAGCGGGACCCAGTACGAGCAGTACTTC. Protein product: CASSSSGTQYEQYF.

The chain links TRBV5-1 to TRBJ2-7; D perhaps matches TRBD1 (5 bases). The CDR3 spans 13 residues. The germline gives CDR1 SGHRS, CDR2 YFSETQ. V lost 1 base and J lost 3, with 8 bases in between. CDR3 sequence reads: CASSLLQGYEQYF. DNA of the CDR3: TGCGCCAGCAGCTTGTTGCAGGGCTACGAGCAGTACTTC.

This chain uses TRBV30 with TRBJ2-7; 9 bases are a match to TRBD1. The CDR3 sequence is 13 residues long. Germline CDR1 and CDR2: GTSNPN and SVGIG (reference sequence). The V and J ends lost 4 bases and 2 bases, in that order; junction bases with no gene match: 3. The CDR3: CAWNTGGTYEQYF. Here the CDR3 DNA reads TGTGCCTGGAACACAGGGGGCACCTACGAGCAGTACTTC.

This chain connects TRBV28 to TRBJ1-1; D uncertain. The CDR3 contains 13 residues. Trimming took 3 bases from V and 3 from J, leaving 8 bases between them. CDR1 and CDR2 (germline): MDHEN, SYDVKM. The CDR3 DNA is TGTGCCAGCAGTTTTCAGGAGGACACTGAAGCTTTCTTT. It translates to CASSFQEDTEAFF. Complete variable domain (other parts from reference TRBV28 and TRBJ1-1): DVKVTQSSRYLVKRTGEKVFLECVQDMDHENMFWYRQDPGLGLRLIYFSYDVKMKEKGDIPEGYSVSREKKERFSLILESASTNQTSMYLCASSFQEDTEAFFGQGTRLTVV.

This chain links TRBV11-2 with TRBJ1-1; possible D gene TRBD1, 6 bases. V dropped 3 bases and J dropped 0 bases, with 8 bases sitting between them. The CDR3 is 14 amino acids. In germline, CDR1 is SGHAT, CDR2 FQNNGV. CDR3 sequence (DNA): TGTGCCAGCAGCTTCAGGGGTATGAACACTGAAGCTTTCTTT. Translating gives CASSFRGMNTEAFF. Complete variable domain (other parts from reference TRBV11-2 and TRBJ1-1): EAGVAQSPRYKIIEKRQSVAFWCNPISGHATLYWYQQILGQGPKLLIQFQNNGVVDDSQLPKDRFSAERLKGVDSTLKIQPAKLEDSAVYLCASSFRGMNTEAFFGQGTRLTVV.

This clone was recorded a few times. The V gene is TRBV6-5, the J gene TRBJ1-1; D not resolved. Germline V gene lookup returns CDR1 MNHEY and CDR2 SVGAGI. This CDR3 contains 13 residues. V was shortened by 7 bases and J by 1 base, with 10 bases between the two germline ends. The CDR3 sequence is CASTPGGNTEAFF. The CDR3 DNA follows: TGTGCCAGCACCCCCGGAGGGAACACTGAAGCTTTCTTT.

Only a few counts were recorded for this clone. This chain links TRBV30 with TRBJ2-7; 9 bases are a match to TRBD2. There are 15 residues in the CDR3. The V segment lost 5 bases and the J segment 6 bases; nucleotides outside the gene matches: 14. Germline V gene sequence: CDR1 GTSNPN, CDR2 SVGIG (reference sequence). The CDR3 DNA reads as TGTGCCTGGGGGAGATTAGGGGGACTAGCTGGCGAGCAGTACTTC. Protein: CAWGRLGGLAGEQYF.

This clone came up once. The chain is built from TRBV10-3 and TRBJ2-1, with 11 bases matching TRBD2. J lost 10 bases, V lost 0 bases, and 11 bases had no gene match. Germline loops: CDR1 ENHRY, CDR2 SYGVKD. The CDR3 loop spans 17 amino acids. The CDR3 DNA is TGTGCCATCAGTGAGTCCCAGGGTAGCGGGAGGGCTCAAGAGCAGTTCTTC. It encodes CAISESQGSGRAQEQFF.

In this sample, this clone turned up a few times. The chain uses TRBV19 and TRBJ1-5; 9 positions match TRBD1. J gave up 7 bases and V 5 bases, and 9 bases lay outside the gene matches. From germline, CDR1 is LNHDA and CDR2 SQIVND (reference sequence). This CDR3 has 15 amino acids. In DNA form, the CDR3 reads TGTGCCAGTAGTGACACAGGGGGCATGGGACAGCCCCAGCATTTT. Protein sequence: CASSDTGGMGQPQHF.

V and J are TRBV4-1 and TRBJ2-3, with a tentative D call TRBD1 (6 bases). CDR3 length: 16 amino acids. Germline V gene data show CDR1 as MGHRA and CDR2 as YSYEKL. Trimming took off 0 bases at V and 4 bases at J, with 14 bases between the two ends. The CDR3 DNA reads as TGCGCCAGCAGCCAAGATAGGGGCAGGGGCCCAGATACGCAGTATTTT. Protein sequence: CASSQDRGRGPDTQYF.

The chain uses TRBV5-6 and TRBJ1-1, with TRBD1 as a possible D gene (5 bases). The CDR3 spans 19 residues. Per the germline V gene, CDR1 is SGHDT and CDR2 is YYEEEE. V was shortened by 4 bases and J by 3 bases, with 28 bases between the two germline ends. The CDR3 sequence: CASSHTTYRTLGLDTEAFF. The CDR3 region has the DNA TGTGCCAGCAGCCACACAACTTACAGGACGCTGGGCTTGGACACTGAAGCTTTCTTT.

The V and J genes are TRBV5-1 and TRBJ2-3; D perhaps matches TRBD2 (6 bases). The V end was cut by 2 bases, the J end by 4 bases, with 11 bases between. Germline V CDR1 and CDR2: SGHRS, YFSETQ. The CDR3 has 14 amino acids. In nucleotides, the CDR3 is TGCGCCAGCAGCTTTGGGGGGAGTTCAGATACGCAGTATTTT. This encodes CASSFGGSSDTQYF. The full variable domain, its missing parts supplied by reference TRBV5-1 and TRBJ2-3, is KAGVTQTPRYLIKTRGQQVTLSCSPISGHRSVSWYQQTPGQGLQFLFEYFSETQRNKGNFPGRFSGRQFSNSRSEMNVSTLELGDSALYLCASSFGGSSDTQYFGPGTRLTVL.

The chain carries TRBV5-1 and TRBJ2-5; TRBD1 agrees at 7 bases. Trimming cost V 2 bases and J 0 bases; bases outside gene matches: 1. This CDR3 has 14 residues. Looked up from germline, CDR1 is SGHRS and CDR2 is YFSETQ. The CDR3 DNA sequence: TGCGCCAGCAGCTTTGGACAGGACCAAGAGACCCAGTACTTC. Protein: CASSFGQDQETQYF.

The genes are TRBV5-1 and TRBJ2-1; 8 positions agree with TRBD2. CDR1 is SGHRS, CDR2 YFSETQ, per germline. The CDR3 consists of 14 residues. Trimming cost V 0 bases and J 9 bases; bases outside gene matches: 5. CDR3 coding DNA: TGCGCCAGCAGCTTGGTGTCTAGCGGGCCTGAGCAGTTCTTC. Its translation: CASSLVSSGPEQFF.

The V call is TRBV6-1, the J call TRBJ2-1; TRBD1 agrees at 7 bases. There are 16 residues in the CDR3. V lost 4 bases, J lost 1 base, and 7 bases stayed unmatched. Germline lookup yields CDR1 MNHNS and CDR2 SASEGT. CDR3 coding DNA: TGTGCCAGCAGTGGGGGGACAGACCCGTCCTACAATGAGCAGTTCTTC. It translates to CASSGGTDPSYNEQFF.